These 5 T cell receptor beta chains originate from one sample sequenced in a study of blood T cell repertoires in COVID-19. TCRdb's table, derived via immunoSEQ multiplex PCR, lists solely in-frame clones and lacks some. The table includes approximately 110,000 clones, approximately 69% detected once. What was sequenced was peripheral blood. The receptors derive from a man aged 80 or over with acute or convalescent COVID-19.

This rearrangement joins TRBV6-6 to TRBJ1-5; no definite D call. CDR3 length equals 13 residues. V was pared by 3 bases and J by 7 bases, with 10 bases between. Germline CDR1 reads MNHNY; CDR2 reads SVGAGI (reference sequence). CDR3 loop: CASSYSWEQPQHF. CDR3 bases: TGTGCCAGCAGTTATTCGTGGGAGCAGCCCCAGCATTTT.

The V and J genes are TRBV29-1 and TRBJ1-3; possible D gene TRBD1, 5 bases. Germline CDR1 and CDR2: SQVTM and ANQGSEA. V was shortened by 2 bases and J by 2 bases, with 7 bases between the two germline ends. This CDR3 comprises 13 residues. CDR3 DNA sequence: TGCAGCGTTGAACGGGGGGCTGGAAACACCATATATTTT. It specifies CSVERGAGNTIYF.

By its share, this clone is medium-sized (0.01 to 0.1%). CDR3 bases: TGTGCCAGCAGCTCCCACCCGGGGGACCGCCCGGGGGAGCAGTACTTC. Its translation is CASSSHPGDRPGEQYF. The V and J genes are TRBV21-1 and TRBJ2-7; TRBD2 reflects the table's D call only, with no check against the DNA. TRBV21-1 is recorded as a pseudogene. The CDR3 runs 16 residues.

CDR3: CASSLDAGRTGTQYF. The DNA of the CDR3 is TGCGCCAGCAGCCTGGACGCGGGGAGAACGGGGACGCAGTATTTT. V is TRBV5-1 and J is TRBJ2-3, with D possibly being TRBD2 (6 bases). The germline V gene encodes CDR1 SGHRS and CDR2 YFSETQ. CDR3 length: 15 amino acids. V gave up 4 bases and J gave up 9 bases, with 21 bases separating them.

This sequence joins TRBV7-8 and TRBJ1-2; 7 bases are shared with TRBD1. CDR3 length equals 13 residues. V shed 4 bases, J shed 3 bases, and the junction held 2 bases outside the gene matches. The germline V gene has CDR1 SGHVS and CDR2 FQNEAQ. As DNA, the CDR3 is TGTGCCAGCAGCTCCGACAGGGACTATGGCTACACCTTC. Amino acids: CASSSDRDYGYTF.